This TCR beta chain was sequenced during a study of immune evolution from preneoplasia to lung adenocarcinoma (dated by TCRdb to about 2021). In terms of the full investigation: HLA loss of heterozygosity was found in more than 5.5% of AIS, approximately 14% of MIA and roughly 30% of ADC lesions, and in no AAH lesions. The study profiled immune contexture across lung adenocarcinoma precursors and invasive adenocarcinoma using immune gene expression, TCR sequencing and multiplex immunofluorescence. Resected precursor lesions (AAH, AIS, MIA) and invasive adenocarcinomas were compared with paired morphologically normal lung tissue. Sample size was based on specimen availability rather than a prior power calculation. The immune data were combined with whole exome sequencing and methylation data from the same cohort of nodules. The overall cohort comprised 40 to 60 patients with pulmonary nodules who underwent surgical resection. A total of roughly 46 patients contributed TCR sequencing data. According to the study, about 100 samples were used for TCR sequencing. POLYSOLVER was used to infer class I HLA alleles from exome data, and LOHHLA was used to detect allele-specific HLA loss.

About this clone: This clone's antigen is unknown. Per-base quality was not reported, and no clone a single base away is much larger than it.

TCR beta CDR3 regions were sequenced from DNA using the immunoSEQ hsTCRbeta Kit. The paper's processing steps were these. TCR sequencing data were analysed with the ImmunoSEQ Analyzer. T cell clonality was defined as 1 minus Pielou's evenness computed on productive rearrangements. The inverse Simpson index, applied to productive templates, was used to measure T cell diversity. T cell density was defined as TCR beta template counts normalized to usable DNA, with usable DNA estimated by amplification and sequencing of housekeeping genes. TCR metrics were compared across histologic stages using two-sided Kruskal-Wallis tests. Sourced from immuneACCESS, this table was stored by TCRdb with only in-frame sequences that have V and J called. A share of the clones is absent; for the studies checked, an unresolved V gene accounts for under half, and the remainder has no known explanation. D and trimming were read from the DNA, whereas the V and J calls and clone size are those reported in that table. Within this sample are more than 2,500 clones, with around 89% of them counted one time only. The ten largest clones add up to roughly 4% of the sample.

Summary of the overall study and its limitations: Because all patients came from Japan and China, whether the findings apply to Western populations was uncertain. Findings were based on association rather than direct causation; larger cohorts with long-term follow-up and longitudinal biopsies were deemed needed. Normal lung had the highest top T cell clone frequencies, and these frequencies appeared to fall progressively from AAH through AIS, MIA and invasive adenocarcinoma. Clonality was highest in normal lung, while later-stage lesions appeared to have lower clonality but higher T cell density and diversity. Compared with EGFR-mutant or double wild-type lesions, KRAS-mutant nodules had the highest T cell clonality.

Resection was performed on patients in Japan or China between about 2013 and 2018. Histologic diagnosis of each case was confirmed independently by two lung cancer pathologists on H&E slides. For nucleic acid extraction, premalignant or tumor cells were enriched by macro-dissection following pathologic assessment. DNA was isolated from FFPE tissue using the AllPrep DNA/RNA FFPE Kit. CDR1 and CDR2, looked up from the germline V gene, are MDHEN and SYDVKM. CDR3 length: 13 amino acids, cysteine to phenylalanine. The CDR3 DNA has 39 bases and is translated from base 1. Trimming costs V 3 bases and J 7 bases, and their ends lie 10 bases apart.

Sample: FFPE invasive lung adenocarcinoma tissue. The sample's cell subset or site label, in plain terms: frankly invasive lung adenocarcinoma (ADC). The chain couples TRBV28 to TRBJ2-1, with TRBD2 perhaps the D gene, on 6 matching bases. This receptor was identified in a person in their 70s with invasive lung adenocarcinoma. DNA sequence: TGTGCCAGCAGTTTTATTGGGGGGAATGAGCAGTTCTTC. Its translation reads: CASSFIGGNEQFF.